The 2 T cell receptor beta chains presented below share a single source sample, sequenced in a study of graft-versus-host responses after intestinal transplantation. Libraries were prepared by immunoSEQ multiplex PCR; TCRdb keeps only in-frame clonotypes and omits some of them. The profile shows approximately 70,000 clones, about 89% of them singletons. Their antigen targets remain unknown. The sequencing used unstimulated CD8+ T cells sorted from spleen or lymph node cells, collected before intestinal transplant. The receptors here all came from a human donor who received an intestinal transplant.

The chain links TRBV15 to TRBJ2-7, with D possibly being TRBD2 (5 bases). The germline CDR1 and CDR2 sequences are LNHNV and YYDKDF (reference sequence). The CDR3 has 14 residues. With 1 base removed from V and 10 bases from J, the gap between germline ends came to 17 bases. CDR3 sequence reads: CATSRVGPSSGQYF. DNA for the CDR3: TGTGCCACCAGCAGAGTTGGGCCTTCCAGCGGTCAGTACTTC.

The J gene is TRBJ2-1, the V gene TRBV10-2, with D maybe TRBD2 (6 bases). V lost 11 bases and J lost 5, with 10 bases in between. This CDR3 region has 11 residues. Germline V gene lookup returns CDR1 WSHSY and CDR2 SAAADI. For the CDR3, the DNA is TGCGCCTCCGGAGGGGACAATGAGCAGTTCTTC. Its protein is CASGGDNEQFF.